These T cell receptor beta chains were read from a single sample in a study of blood T cell repertoires in COVID-19. TCRdb keeps only in-frame clones here, not all; method: immunoSEQ multiplex PCR. The table records fewer than 250,000 clones, 83% of them present only once. The sample taken for sequencing was peripheral blood. These receptors all stem from a human donor in a cohort sampled during active COVID-19. CDR3s include the opening cysteine and the closing phenylalanine or tryptophan. The D gene is left open where the match is weak. A clone size is listed for some rows: how often the clone was seen (once, few, many), or a class if it is expanded.

clone_size: NA; v_call: TRBV14; j_call: TRBJ2-3; d_call: NA; cdr3_aa: CASSQDEVFWDTQYF; cdr3_nt: TGTGCCAGCAGCCAAGACGAGGTATTTTGGGATACGCAGTATTTT
clone_size: NA; v_call: TRBV19; j_call: TRBJ1-1; d_call: NA; cdr3_aa: CASSTDSITEAFF; cdr3_nt: TGTGCCAGTAGTACCGACAGTATCACTGAAGCTTTCTTT
clone_size: NA; v_call: TRBV11-3; j_call: TRBJ2-5; d_call: TRBD1; cdr3_aa: CASSQTGTRRETQYF; cdr3_nt: TGTGCCAGCAGCCAGACAGGGACCCGACGGGAGACCCAGTACTTC
clone_size: NA; v_call: TRBV7-9; j_call: TRBJ2-1; d_call: TRBD1; cdr3_aa: CASSLNLMGTDNEQFF; cdr3_nt: TGTGCCAGCAGCTTAAACTTAATGGGGACAGACAATGAGCAGTTCTTC
clone_size: NA; v_call: TRBV11-2; j_call: TRBJ1-6; d_call: TRBD1; cdr3_aa: CASSSVPGQGSPLHF; cdr3_nt: TGTGCCAGCAGCTCCGTCCCGGGACAGGGTTCACCCCTCCACTTT
clone_size: NA; v_call: TRBV5-6; j_call: TRBJ2-1; d_call: TRBD2; cdr3_aa: CASSSTGTTRDNEQFF; cdr3_nt: TGTGCCAGCAGCTCTACCGGGACTACTCGGGACAATGAGCAGTTCTTC
clone_size: NA; v_call: TRBV10-2; j_call: TRBJ2-5; d_call: NA; cdr3_aa: CASGSRETQYF; cdr3_nt: TGCGCCAGCGGTAGCAGAGAGACCCAGTACTTC
clone_size: NA; v_call: TRBV6-6; j_call: TRBJ2-2; d_call: NA; cdr3_aa: CASSYLAGGELFF; cdr3_nt: TGTGCCAGCAGTTACCTAGCCGGCGGGGAGCTGTTTTTT
clone_size: NA; v_call: TRBV3-1/TRBV3-2; j_call: TRBJ2-3; d_call: NA; cdr3_aa: CASRRTVSTDTQYF; cdr3_nt: TGTGCCAGCAGACGGACTGTTAGCACAGATACGCAGTATTTT
clone_size: NA; v_call: TRBV12-3/TRBV12-4; j_call: TRBJ2-3; d_call: TRBD1; cdr3_aa: CASSQGATDTQYF; cdr3_nt: TGTGCCAGCAGCCAGGGGGCCACAGATACGCAGTATTTT
clone_size: NA; v_call: TRBV4-1; j_call: TRBJ1-5; d_call: TRBD1; cdr3_aa: CASRAGQGGNQPQHF; cdr3_nt: TGCGCCAGCAGGGCGGGCCAGGGGGGCAATCAGCCCCAGCATTTT
clone_size: NA; v_call: TRBV2; j_call: TRBJ2-7; d_call: NA; cdr3_aa: CASSENSRHAFSYEQYF; cdr3_nt: TGTGCCAGCAGCGAAAACTCCCGACATGCCTTCTCCTACGAGCAGTACTTC
clone_size: NA; v_call: TRBV18; j_call: TRBJ1-1; d_call: NA; cdr3_aa: CASSPRTENTEAFF; cdr3_nt: TGTGCCAGCTCACCAAGGACAGAGAACACTGAAGCTTTCTTT
clone_size: few; v_call: TRBV30; j_call: TRBJ1-1; d_call: TRBD1; cdr3_aa: CAWKFKGQGGTEAFF; cdr3_nt: TGTGCCTGGAAGTTTAAGGGACAGGGTGGGACTGAAGCTTTCTTT
clone_size: NA; v_call: TRBV7-2; j_call: TRBJ1-2; d_call: NA; cdr3_aa: CASRPTGQSYGYTF; cdr3_nt: TGTGCCAGCAGACCAACAGGGCAGAGCTATGGCTACACCTTC
clone_size: few; v_call: TRBV7-9; j_call: TRBJ2-7; d_call: TRBD1; cdr3_aa: CASSPRQGSTLEQYF; cdr3_nt: TGTGCCAGCAGCCCCCGACAGGGGAGTACCCTCGAGCAGTACTTC
clone_size: NA; v_call: TRBV5-4; j_call: TRBJ2-2; d_call: NA; cdr3_aa: CASSPGQTYTGELFF; cdr3_nt: TGTGCCAGCAGCCCTGGACAGACATACACCGGGGAGCTGTTTTTT
clone_size: NA; v_call: TRBV19; j_call: TRBJ2-1; d_call: TRBD2; cdr3_aa: CASSIALAGGYYNEQFF; cdr3_nt: TGTGCCAGTAGTATAGCGCTAGCGGGAGGGTATTACAATGAGCAGTTCTTC
clone_size: NA; v_call: TRBV19; j_call: TRBJ2-1; d_call: NA; cdr3_aa: CASSIAKSSSYSSYNEQFF; cdr3_nt: TGTGCCAGTAGTATAGCGAAATCCTCTAGCTACAGCTCCTACAATGAGCAGTTCTTC
clone_size: NA; v_call: TRBV5-6; j_call: TRBJ2-3; d_call: TRBD2; cdr3_aa: CASSLVGGSMGDTQYF; cdr3_nt: TGTGCCAGCAGCTTGGTAGGCGGGAGTATGGGAGATACGCAGTATTTT
clone_size: once; v_call: TRBV10-3; j_call: TRBJ2-7; d_call: NA; cdr3_aa: CAISDKGQTSGGEQYF; cdr3_nt: TGTGCCATCAGTGATAAAGGACAGACAAGTGGGGGCGAGCAGTACTTC
clone_size: once; v_call: TRBV11-2; j_call: TRBJ2-7; d_call: NA; cdr3_aa: CASSLGTADEQYF; cdr3_nt: TGTGCCAGCAGCTTAGGAACAGCCGACGAGCAGTACTTC
clone_size: NA; v_call: TRBV11-2; j_call: TRBJ1-2; d_call: NA; cdr3_aa: CASSLGGNYGYTF; cdr3_nt: TGTGCCAGCAGCTTAGGAGGAAACTATGGCTACACCTTC
clone_size: NA; v_call: TRBV5-1; j_call: TRBJ2-5; d_call: TRBD1; cdr3_aa: CASSMGQGEETQYF; cdr3_nt: TGCGCCAGCAGCATGGGACAGGGGGAAGAGACCCAGTACTTC
clone_size: NA; v_call: TRBV5-4; j_call: TRBJ1-2; d_call: TRBD1; cdr3_aa: CASSQTGEKGYGYTF; cdr3_nt: TGTGCCAGCAGCCAGACAGGGGAAAAGGGCTATGGCTACACCTTC
clone_size: NA; v_call: TRBV5-6; j_call: TRBJ2-1; d_call: TRBD1; cdr3_aa: CASSWKGADEQFF; cdr3_nt: TGTGCCAGCAGCTGGAAGGGGGCCGATGAGCAGTTCTTC
clone_size: NA; v_call: TRBV19; j_call: TRBJ1-5; d_call: TRBD1; cdr3_aa: CASGGQGGNQPQHF; cdr3_nt: TGTGCCAGTGGTGGACAGGGAGGCAATCAGCCCCAGCATTTT
clone_size: NA; v_call: TRBV11-2; j_call: TRBJ2-1; d_call: NA; cdr3_aa: CASSSQRGRDYNEQFF; cdr3_nt: TGTGCCAGCAGCAGCCAAAGGGGGAGGGACTACAATGAGCAGTTCTTC
clone_size: NA; v_call: TRBV30; j_call: TRBJ2-2; d_call: NA; cdr3_aa: CAWTDTYTGELFF; cdr3_nt: TGTGCCTGGACAGACACTTACACCGGGGAGCTGTTTTTT
clone_size: NA; v_call: TRBV10-2; j_call: TRBJ2-1; d_call: NA; cdr3_aa: CASSEPHRSNEQFF; cdr3_nt: TGCGCCAGCAGTGAGCCCCACAGGAGCAATGAGCAGTTCTTC
clone_size: NA; v_call: TRBV7-6; j_call: TRBJ2-1; d_call: TRBD1; cdr3_aa: CASSPGGQGIYNEQFF; cdr3_nt: TGTGCCAGCAGCCCCGGAGGACAGGGGATCTACAATGAGCAGTTCTTC
clone_size: NA; v_call: TRBV7-2; j_call: TRBJ2-1; d_call: TRBD2; cdr3_aa: CASSRTSGSINEQFF; cdr3_nt: TGTGCCAGCAGCCGGACTAGCGGGAGTATCAATGAGCAGTTCTTC
clone_size: once; v_call: TRBV10-3; j_call: TRBJ1-2; d_call: NA; cdr3_aa: CATSDPGGNGYTF; cdr3_nt: TGTGCCACCTCCGACCCGGGAGGGAATGGCTACACCTTC
clone_size: NA; v_call: TRBV4-1; j_call: TRBJ2-1; d_call: TRBD2; cdr3_aa: CASSPAWGEGFNEQFF; cdr3_nt: TGCGCCAGCAGCCCCGCATGGGGGGAGGGATTCAATGAGCAGTTCTTC
clone_size: NA; v_call: TRBV12-3/TRBV12-4; j_call: TRBJ1-3; d_call: NA; cdr3_aa: CASSWEGNTIYF; cdr3_nt: TGTGCCAGCAGTTGGGAGGGAAACACCATATATTTT
clone_size: once; v_call: TRBV18; j_call: TRBJ1-5; d_call: TRBD1; cdr3_aa: CASSPEGANQPQHF; cdr3_nt: TGTGCCAGCTCACCAGAGGGGGCGAATCAGCCCCAGCATTTT
clone_size: few; v_call: TRBV5-4; j_call: TRBJ1-2; d_call: NA; cdr3_aa: CASSPNLEYYGYTF; cdr3_nt: TGTGCCAGCAGCCCCAACCTGGAGTACTATGGCTACACCTTC
clone_size: few; v_call: TRBV11-2; j_call: TRBJ2-3; d_call: NA; cdr3_aa: CASSLLKGPLGTQYF; cdr3_nt: TGTGCCAGCAGCTTATTGAAGGGGCCCTTGGGTACGCAGTATTTT
clone_size: NA; v_call: TRBV2; j_call: TRBJ1-1; d_call: NA; cdr3_aa: CASRRDFNTEAFF; cdr3_nt: TGTGCCAGCAGGCGGGACTTTAACACTGAAGCTTTCTTT
clone_size: NA; v_call: TRBV27; j_call: TRBJ2-7; d_call: NA; cdr3_aa: CASSSSGWPYEQYF; cdr3_nt: TGTGCCAGCAGTTCCTCAGGGTGGCCCTACGAGCAGTACTTC
clone_size: NA; v_call: TRBV7-9; j_call: TRBJ2-5; d_call: TRBD2; cdr3_aa: CASSSGTSGWEETQYF; cdr3_nt: TGTGCCAGCAGCTCCGGGACTAGCGGGTGGGAAGAGACCCAGTACTTC
clone_size: NA; v_call: TRBV7-2; j_call: TRBJ2-1; d_call: TRBD2; cdr3_aa: CASSSLAGGPSVNEQFF; cdr3_nt: TGTGCCAGCAGCTCATTAGCGGGGGGGCCGTCAGTCAATGAGCAGTTCTTC
clone_size: NA; v_call: TRBV19; j_call: TRBJ2-3; d_call: TRBD1; cdr3_aa: CASSIEGTGGRDTQYF; cdr3_nt: TGTGCCAGTAGTATAGAGGGCACAGGGGGTAGGGATACGCAGTATTTT
clone_size: NA; v_call: TRBV7-3; j_call: TRBJ1-1; d_call: TRBD1; cdr3_aa: CASSSGTGDTEAFF; cdr3_nt: TGTGCCAGCAGCTCCGGGACAGGGGACACTGAAGCTTTCTTT
clone_size: NA; v_call: TRBV18; j_call: TRBJ1-2; d_call: NA; cdr3_aa: CASSPLRGEANYGYTF; cdr3_nt: TGTGCCAGCTCACCCCTGCGCGGGGAAGCTAACTATGGCTACACCTTC
clone_size: NA; v_call: TRBV6-5; j_call: TRBJ2-7; d_call: TRBD2; cdr3_aa: CASSYSASGIHEQYF; cdr3_nt: TGTGCCAGCAGTTATTCGGCTAGCGGGATCCACGAGCAGTACTTC